A single sample gave rise to the 12 T cell receptor beta chains below, sequenced in a study of early T cells in non-severe SARS-CoV-2 infection. From the 5' RACE reads, TCRdb called clonotypes with MiXCR, one entry per CDR3 protein. The sample shows about 57,000 distinct CDR3 sequences, roughly 9.7% of them seen only once. Sequencing input: whole blood. All receptors derive from an adult who was a healthcare worker with PCR-confirmed SARS-CoV-2 infection or an uninfected control (not recorded which).

This clonotype was detected ten times or more. V gene TRBV7-6 combines with J gene TRBJ2-7, with no clear D. The CDR3 length is 14 residues. V lost 0 bases, J lost 2 bases, and 8 bases lay in between. CDR1 is SGHVS, CDR2 FNYEAQ, per germline. In DNA, the CDR3 is TGTGCCAGCAGCTTAGCGGGCAGTCCCTACGAGCAGTACTTC. Translated: CASSLAGSPYEQYF.

This clonotype was observed at least ten times. The gene calls are TRBV7-9 and TRBJ1-5; 8 bases are shared with TRBD1. V lost 4 bases, J lost 9 bases, and 17 bases stayed unmatched. The CDR3 covers 17 residues. The germline V gene encodes CDR1 SEHNR and CDR2 FQNEAQ (reference sequence). As DNA, the CDR3 is TGTGCCAGCAGCTCAGGGAAGACGGGACAGGTTCCTAGGCCCCAGCATTTT. Translated, it gives CASSSGKTGQVPRPQHF.

This clonotype was seen ten or more times. The V call is TRBV27, the J call TRBJ2-1; unclear D gene. There are 15 residues in the CDR3. The V gene's germline CDR1 is MNHEY and CDR2 SMNVEV (reference sequence). V gave up 7 bases and J gave up 0 bases, with 13 bases separating them. This chain's CDR3 is CASTNDSFSYNEQFF. DNA for the CDR3: TGTGCCAGCACCAACGACTCGTTCTCCTACAATGAGCAGTTCTTC.

The chain couples TRBV9 to TRBJ2-5, with 11 bases matching TRBD2. Germline values: CDR1 SGDLS, CDR2 YYNGEE. Unmatched junction bases numbered 5, after V lost 3 bases and J lost 4 bases. The CDR3 loop spans 15 amino acids. The CDR3 bases are TGTGCCAGCAGCGCCATAGCGGGAGGGGGAGAGACCCAGTACTTC. It specifies CASSAIAGGGETQYF.

The chain has TRBV30 and TRBJ2-7; the D is unclear. Germline-derived CDR1 and CDR2 are GTSNPN and SVGIG (reference sequence). V gave up 2 bases and J gave up 1 base, with 6 bases separating them. The CDR3 is 12 amino acids. CDR3 nucleotides: TGTGCCTGGAGTCTCGGATCCTACGAGCAGTACTTC. Protein product: CAWSLGSYEQYF.

About this clonotype itself: A much bigger clone sits one base away, suggesting this may be a read error. The V call is TRBV6-5, the J call TRBJ2-7; 10 nucleotides align to TRBD1. CDR3 size: 15 residues. CDR1 and CDR2 (germline): MNHEY, SVGAGI. CDR3 sequence (DNA): TGTGTCAGCAGTGATCCGGGACAGGGGACCTACGAGCAGTACTTC. It translates to CVSSDPGQGTYEQYF.

At least ten counts were recorded for this clonotype. The chain is built from TRBV29-1 and TRBJ2-7, with 7 positions matching TRBD1. The germline V gene encodes CDR1 SQVTM and CDR2 ANQGSEA. J was trimmed by 4 bases and V by 6 bases; bases with no gene match: 6. The CDR3 is 12 amino acids. The CDR3 is CSVGDRAYEQYF. CDR3 nucleotide sequence: TGCAGCGTGGGTGACAGGGCGTACGAGCAGTACTTC.

This clonotype was found many times. This rearrangement joins TRBV6-5 to TRBJ2-7; D may be TRBD1 (5 bases). Germline CDR1 and CDR2: MNHEY and SVGAGI. The CDR3 contains 14 residues. V was pared by 7 bases and J by 2 bases, with 15 bases between. The CDR3: CASTEGVPPYEQYF. CDR3 sequence (DNA): TGTGCCAGCACCGAAGGGGTACCTCCCTACGAGCAGTACTTC.

The rearrangement links TRBV29-1 to TRBJ2-1, with D hard to call. The germline gives CDR1 SQVTM, CDR2 ANQGSEA. V lost 2 bases and J 5 bases, leaving 10 bases between the germline ends. The CDR3 extends over 13 amino acids. CDR3 in amino acids: CSVEISMNNEQFF. The CDR3 nucleotides are TGCAGCGTTGAAATCTCCATGAACAATGAGCAGTTCTTC.

This chain joins TRBV7-8 and TRBJ2-5; 11 nucleotides agree with TRBD2. Germline V gene sequence: CDR1 SGHVS, CDR2 FQNEAQ. This CDR3 is built from 18 residues. The J segment lost 2 bases and the V segment lost 1 base, leaving 9 bases of the junction unmatched. CDR3 loop: CASSLVWVAGGNQETQYF. The CDR3 nucleotides read TGTGCCAGCAGCTTAGTCTGGGTAGCGGGAGGGAATCAAGAGACCCAGTACTTC.

This clonotype was recorded at least ten times. One end of the junction fails to match germline, which may point to a read error. The chain couples TRBV7-7 to TRBJ1-1; the D is unclear. Germline V CDR1 and CDR2: SSHAT, FNYEAQ (reference sequence). The CDR3 spans 13 residues. CDR3 DNA: TGTGCTAGCAGCTTAGCAGCTAACACTGAAGCTTTCTTT. Translating gives CASSLAANTEAFF.

This clonotype was counted ten times or more. The V call is TRBV27, the J call TRBJ2-1; D is possibly TRBD1 (8 bases). There are 19 residues in the CDR3. Trimming left V 5 bases short and J 0 bases short, with 23 bases between. Germline V gene sequence: CDR1 MNHEY, CDR2 SMNVEV (reference sequence). The CDR3 DNA reads as TGTGCCAGCAGTCCCTGGACAGGACAGGGACTACCCTCCTACAATGAGCAGTTCTTC. Its protein product is CASSPWTGQGLPSYNEQFF.